Sequencing of this T cell receptor (beta chain) was carried out in a study of cytomegalovirus exposure and HLA in healthy donors. As for the study in general: An earlier analysis identified 110 million or so unique TCR beta sequences in some 170 million T cells. Samples from HLA-typed donors yielded about 85 million unique TCRs in an early data release.

PCR primers comprised 60 Vbeta and 13 Jbeta primers. Clones were read by immunoSEQ multiplex PCR, and TCRdb kept only the in-frame ones, dropping some. The top ten clones hold approximately 7.8% of a sample with 130,000 or so clones, roughly four fifths of them seen once. The clonotype comes from a male donor in good health and CMV-seronegative. Sample: PBMCs.

CDR3 DNA sequence: TGTGCCAGTGAGATGGGGGGAGTTGGAAACACCATATATTTT. Translated: CASEMGGVGNTIYF. J is TRBJ1-3 and V is TRBV19; perhaps TRBD1 as D (5 bases). The CDR3 has 14 residues. The V gene's germline CDR1 is LNHDA and CDR2 SQIVND (reference sequence). V lost 8 bases, J lost 3 bases, and 14 bases lay in between.